This entry lists 22 T cell receptor beta chains sequenced from one sample in a study of T cells in Graves' hyperthyroidism and ophthalmopathy. Authors of the study amplified TCR beta CDR3 regions from RNA transcripts. The HTBI primer set was used in a first-round RT-PCR of the TCR CDR3. TCRdb called the multiplex PCR reads again in MiXCR, with one record for every CDR3 protein. The sample yields about 180,000 distinct CDR3 sequences, 9.4% seen once. Sample: blood. These receptors were taken from a woman younger than 35 with Graves' hyperthyroidism that later progressed to Graves' ophthalmopathy.

The table lists this clonotype with many counts. The V gene is TRBV12-3 or TRBV12-4, the J gene TRBJ1-1; a possible D gene is TRBD1 (5 bases). The ends were cut back, 7 bases at V and 1 base at J, with 16 bases in the middle. The CDR3 has 15 residues. The CDR3 spells CASTPRRGGNTEAFF. The CDR3 DNA is TGTGCCAGCACCCCTCGGAGGGGAGGGAACACTGAAGCTTTCTTT.

This clonotype was recorded at least ten times. The V call is TRBV28, the J call TRBJ2-1; 8 bases fit TRBD1. The CDR3 length is 15 residues. V lost 6 bases to trimming and J lost 4 bases; unmatched junction nucleotides: 8. CDR1 and CDR2 from the germline V gene are MDHEN and SYDVKM. For the CDR3, the DNA is TGTGCCAGCAGGGTACCCGGGACAGGTTACAATGAGCAGTTCTTC. Its protein is CASRVPGTGYNEQFF.

This clonotype was counted ten times or more. This rearrangement joins TRBV20-1 to TRBJ2-1; TRBD2 aligns across 7 bases. The CDR3 contains 16 residues. CDR1 DFQATT and CDR2 SNEGSKA come from the germline V gene (reference sequence). Unmatched junction bases numbered 16, after V lost 4 bases and J lost 7 bases. This CDR3 is CSAIMGWTSLRNEQFF. CDR3 nucleotide sequence: TGCAGTGCTATAATGGGGTGGACTAGTCTTCGAAATGAGCAGTTCTTC.

This clonotype was observed at least ten times. The rearrangement joins TRBV7-7 to TRBJ1-1, with D unresolved. Germline assignment: CDR1 SSHAT and CDR2 FNYEAQ (reference sequence). V was clipped by 6 bases and J by 2 bases, with 10 bases between them. The CDR3 runs 13 residues. CDR3 bases: TGTGCCAGCAGTTACGGCACCAACACTGAAGCTTTCTTT. Protein sequence: CASSYGTNTEAFF.

This chain joins TRBV7-9 and TRBJ1-2; D not certain. CDR3 length equals 14 residues. V was trimmed by 5 bases and J by 5 bases, leaving 15 bases between them. Germline V gene lookup returns CDR1 SEHNR and CDR2 FQNEAQ (reference sequence). Here the CDR3 DNA reads TGTGCCAGCAGCCCACCCGGTCGGGTTTATGGCTACACCTTC. Amino acid sequence: CASSPPGRVYGYTF.

The genes are TRBV15 and TRBJ2-1; D gene uncertain. CDR1 and CDR2 from the germline V gene are LNHNV and YYDKDF (reference sequence). Trimming left V 0 bases short and J 10 bases short, with 7 bases between. The CDR3 is made up of 12 amino acids. CDR3 sequence: CATSRDGWEQFF. For the CDR3, the DNA is TGTGCCACCAGCAGAGATGGTTGGGAGCAGTTCTTC.

This clonotype was observed a handful of times. The chain is built from TRBV4-2 and TRBJ2-3, with TRBD2 identical over 7 bases. With V trimmed by 0 bases and J by 0 bases, 15 bases remained unmatched. The length of the CDR3 is 20 residues. Germline V lookup: CDR1 LGHNA, CDR2 YNFKEQ. The CDR3 spells CASSQDRGVGTTSSTDTQYF. The CDR3 nucleotides are TGTGCCAGCAGCCAAGATCGGGGTGTTGGGACTACCTCTAGCACAGATACGCAGTATTTT.

This clonotype was picked up many times. The genes are TRBV24-1 and TRBJ1-1; D is uncertain. The CDR3 runs to 13 residues. The germline CDR1 and CDR2 sequences are KGHDR and SFDVKD. V was shortened by 7 bases and J by 6 bases, with 14 bases between the two germline ends. CDR3 region: CATRPFPGSEAFF. The CDR3 nucleotides read TGTGCCACCAGGCCTTTCCCGGGGTCTGAAGCTTTCTTT.

This clonotype was seen at least ten times. The chain uses TRBV27 and TRBJ1-2; D is undetermined. Trimming stripped 2 bases from V and 0 bases from J, with 10 bases between. The germline CDR1 and CDR2 sequences are MNHEY and SMNVEV (reference sequence). CDR3 length equals 15 residues. CDR3 in DNA: TGTGCCAGCAGTTTAAGGGCGGTACCTAACTATGGCTACACCTTC. Its translation: CASSLRAVPNYGYTF.

This clonotype was seen at least ten times. The rearrangement uses TRBV6-4 and TRBJ2-1, with a tentative D call TRBD2 (5 bases). With 2 bases removed from V and 7 bases from J, the gap between germline ends came to 12 bases. Germline V gene sequence: CDR1 MRHNA, CDR2 SNTAGT. The CDR3 totals 14 residues. Here the CDR3 DNA reads TGTGCCAGCAGTGACGGCGTCCCGGGGAATGAGCAGTTCTTC. Translating it yields CASSDGVPGNEQFF.

The chain has TRBV4-2 and TRBJ2-3; 11 nucleotides match TRBD2. Germline-derived CDR1 and CDR2 are LGHNA and YNFKEQ. The CDR3 contains 17 residues. V was pared by 3 bases and J by 2 bases, with 7 bases of the junction left unmatched. As DNA, the CDR3 is TGTGCCAGCAGCCATCAAGGGACTAGCGGAAACACAGATACGCAGTATTTT. Translated, it gives CASSHQGTSGNTDTQYF.

Ten or more counts support this clonotype. J is TRBJ2-5 and V is TRBV4-1, with D possibly matching TRBD1 (5 bases). This CDR3 region has 14 residues. Germline V lookup: CDR1 MGHRA, CDR2 YSYEKL. V lost 3 bases to trimming and J lost 5 bases, with 13 bases between them. The CDR3 region has the DNA TGCGCCAGCAGCCAGACGGTTGGGGCCGAGACCCAGTACTTC. Translation: CASSQTVGAETQYF.

This clonotype was seen many times. The CDR3 nucleotides read TGTGCCAGCAGTCTTAAGTTCCTTACGAGGGCTCTTAGGAACACTGAAGCTTTCTTT. This sequence encodes CASSLKFLTRALRNTEAFF. V is TRBV7-9 and J is TRBJ1-1; no firm D call. Germline values: CDR1 SEHNR, CDR2 FQNEAQ (reference sequence). V lost 6 bases, J lost 1 base, and 27 bases lay in between. This CDR3 comprises 19 residues.

This clonotype was seen repeatedly, ten times or more. The chain uses TRBV4-1 and TRBJ2-7; TRBD2 matches at 7 bases. V was pared by 6 bases and J by 5 bases, with 10 bases of the junction left unmatched. CDR1 is MGHRA and CDR2 is YSYEKL in the germline V gene. The CDR3 loop spans 14 amino acids. CDR3 region: CASRPAGLKNEQYF. Written as DNA, the CDR3 is TGCGCCAGCAGACCAGCGGGACTAAAAAACGAGCAGTACTTC.

The table lists this clonotype with many counts. The chain is built from TRBV6-1 and TRBJ2-1; tentatively, D is TRBD2 (5 bases). The CDR3 is made up of 14 amino acids. V was cut by 5 bases and J by 0 bases, with 8 bases left in between. Germline CDR1 MNHNS, CDR2 SASEGT. The CDR3 DNA is TGTGCCAGCAGTTATGGGAGCTCCTACAATGAGCAGTTCTTC. This encodes CASSYGSSYNEQFF.

This clonotype was detected many times. The rearrangement uses TRBV20-1 and TRBJ2-5; 9 bases map to TRBD1. CDR3 size: 15 residues. V lost 0 bases to trimming and J lost 5 bases; unmatched junction nucleotides: 7. The V gene's germline CDR1 is DFQATT and CDR2 SNEGSKA (reference sequence). The CDR3 DNA reads TGCAGTGCTAGAGATAGGACAGGGGATGGGGAGACCCAGTACTTC. This translates into CSARDRTGDGETQYF.

Many counts were recorded for this clonotype. The chain is built from TRBV12-3 or TRBV12-4 and TRBJ1-2; TRBD1 aligns across 7 bases. This CDR3 spans 13 amino acids. The junction had 8 bases not matched to a gene; V was cut back by 5 bases and J by 8 bases. The CDR3: CASSPTGPEGYTF. The CDR3 bases are TGTGCCAGCAGTCCGACAGGGCCCGAGGGCTACACCTTC.

There are many counts of this clonotype. This chain connects TRBV20-1 to TRBJ2-7; D remains unclear. The CDR3 covers 14 residues. CDR1 is DFQATT and CDR2 is SNEGSKA in the germline V gene (reference sequence). V was pared by 6 bases and J by 0 bases, with 15 bases between. CDR3 loop: CSATTDGYSYEQYF. The CDR3 bases are TGCAGTGCCACCACGGACGGATACTCCTACGAGCAGTACTTC.

Ten or more counts support this clonotype. The V call is TRBV2, the J call TRBJ1-6; tentative D call: TRBD1 (5 bases). The germline V and J ends were trimmed by 8 bases and 6 bases, with 20 bases remaining between them. Looked up from germline, CDR1 is SNHLY and CDR2 is FYNNEI. The CDR3 sequence is 16 residues long. Here the CDR3 DNA reads TGTGCCAGCCTAAAGGAAGGGGCTGAAAGTAATTCACCCCTCCACTTT. Translating it yields CASLKEGAESNSPLHF.

This clonotype was found many times. At one of its ends the junction is not consistent with the germline gene, which may arise from a read error. The rearrangement uses TRBV6-1 and TRBJ2-5; 10 bases agree with TRBD2. Germline CDR1 reads MNHNS; CDR2 reads SASEGT. The CDR3 length is 14 residues. The CDR3 here is CASSEGSGGTRRDF. In DNA form, the CDR3 reads TGTGCCAGCAGTGAAGGTAGCGGGGGGACCCGGAGGGACTTC.

This clonotype was seen ten or more times. The chain is built from TRBV7-3 and TRBJ2-5; no firm D call. The germline CDR1 and CDR2 sequences are SGHTA and FQGTGA. V lost 3 bases, J lost 0 bases, and 5 bases lay in between. The CDR3 loop spans 13 amino acids. The DNA of the CDR3 is TGTGCCAGCAGCTTCGGACACCAAGAGACCCAGTACTTC. This gives the protein CASSFGHQETQYF.

In this sample, this clonotype turned up many times. This chain connects TRBV5-6 to TRBJ2-5, with D possibly called TRBD1 or TRBD2 (5 bases each). V was cut by 4 bases and J by 1 base, with 20 bases left in between. This CDR3 is built from 17 residues. The germline CDR1 and CDR2 sequences are SGHDT and YYEEEE. CDR3 coding DNA: TGTGCCAGCAGCCCCTTCGGGACGCTAACCTTCCAAGAGACCCAGTACTTC. This translates into CASSPFGTLTFQETQYF.